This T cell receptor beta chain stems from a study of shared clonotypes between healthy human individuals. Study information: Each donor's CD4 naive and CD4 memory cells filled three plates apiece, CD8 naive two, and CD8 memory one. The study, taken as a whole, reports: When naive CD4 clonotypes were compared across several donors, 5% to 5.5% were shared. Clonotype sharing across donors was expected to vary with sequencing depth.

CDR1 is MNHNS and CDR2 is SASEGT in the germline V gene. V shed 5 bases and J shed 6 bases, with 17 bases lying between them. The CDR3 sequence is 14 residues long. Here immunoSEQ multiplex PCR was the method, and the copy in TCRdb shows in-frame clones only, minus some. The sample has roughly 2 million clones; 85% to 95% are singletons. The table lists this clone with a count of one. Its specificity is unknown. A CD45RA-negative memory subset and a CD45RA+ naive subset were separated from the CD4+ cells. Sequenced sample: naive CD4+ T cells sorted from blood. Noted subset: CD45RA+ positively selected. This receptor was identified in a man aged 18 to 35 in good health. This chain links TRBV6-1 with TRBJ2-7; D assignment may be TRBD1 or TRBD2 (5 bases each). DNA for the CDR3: TGTGCCAGCAGTACACAGTGGGGCGGGTCCGAGCAGTACTTC. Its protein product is CASSTQWGGSEQYF.